This record covers a single T cell receptor beta chain. The germline V gene has CDR1 SGHDN and CDR2 FVKESK. The CDR3 has 17 amino acids. Assay runs were performed at deep level. Study processing details: Filtering differed because ImmunoSEQ produced junction-only sequences that carried no quality scores. The method was immunoSEQ multiplex PCR; TCRdb's version includes in-frame clones alone and lacks a portion of them. The V and J calls and clone size were taken over from that table, and D and trimming were inferred from the DNA. The sample holds under 750,000 clones, roughly two thirds seen once. This specimen belongs to a study of shared clonotypes between healthy human individuals. Study information: A few men and a couple of women, aged 18 to 49, were donors.

The clonotype was recovered from a woman aged 30 to 39 in good health. Sequenced material: memory CD4+ T cells sorted from blood. Indicated subset: CD45RA-negative fraction. The chain uses TRBV14 and TRBJ2-5; 8 nucleotides match TRBD2. The J call may be incorrect, as the DNA end agrees better with TRBJ2-7. CDR3 bases: TGTGCCAGCAGCCGGATAACGGGACTAGTAACTCCCTACGAGCAGTACTTC. This gives the protein CASSRITGLVTPYEQYF.